This TCR beta chain was found in a study of neoadjuvant anti-PD-1 for oral cavity cancer (dated by TCRdb to about 2021). Regarding the complete study: Three to four biweekly doses of nivolumab at 3 mg/kg were mostly administered to patients before curative-intent surgical resection. A fourth nivolumab dose was given around day 43 to patients without progression, and definitive surgical resection was performed in those patients on days 50-56. Under RECIST 1.1, a patient counted as a responder if showing complete response, partial response or stable disease, and as a non-responder if showing progression. A roughly 35% response rate was observed in the parent correlative cohort, in which eleven to twelve patients were included.

Tumor libraries used mostly roughly 4.8 ug of input genomic DNA for survey sequencing, with two replicates per sample. Following the manufacturer's instructions, the team built TCRbeta libraries using the immunoSEQ hsTCRbeta kit. Sequencing of the completed libraries took place using an Illumina NovaSeq 6000 S4 flow cell after they had been pooled to approximately 3 nM. Under the source paper's analysis protocol: The immunoSEQ Analyzer was used for raw data preprocessing and quality control. The analysis was restricted to productive rearrangements, with each unique CDR3 amino acid sequence defining a clonotype. Using the R package tcR, the researchers computed the Gini-Simpson index as their estimate of repertoire clonality. Student's t test was used to compare Gini indices, while Pearson correlation assessed associations with tumor size change. TCRdb mirrors the immuneACCESS table, restricted to in-frame sequences. Some clones are absent from its copies; in checked studies, under half trace to an unresolved V gene, and the reason for the others is unknown. The V and J calls and clone size were taken over from that table, and D and trimming were inferred from the DNA. Within this sample are about 7,600 clones, with around 50% of them counted one time only. About 11% of the sample comes from the top ten.

What the study reported, not specific to this receptor: Only three patients per response group were included in the TCR analyses, and larger cohorts for validation were called for by the authors. Higher pretreatment blood Treg/Th17 ratios correlated with higher pretreatment blood TCRbeta clonality and lower post-treatment tumor TCRbeta clonality. Greater tumor shrinkage was correlated with larger post-treatment sizes of preexisting intratumoral clones, suggesting that expansion of preexisting clones contributed to response.

Of note for this clone: The specificity of this receptor is unknown. The input lacks base qualities; no much larger clone sits a single base away.

The label giving this sample's time point can be read as: before neoadjuvant nivolumab. None of the patients had received prior systemic or radiation treatment, and all were newly diagnosed with stage II-IVA oral cavity squamous cell carcinoma. Everyone in the cohort had locally advanced, HPV-negative oral cavity squamous cell carcinoma. The samples were obtained from a longitudinal correlative study of a single-arm phase II trial testing neoadjuvant nivolumab in oral cavity squamous cell carcinoma. Subject-matched pre- and post-treatment PBMCs and tumors from three responders and three non-responders underwent genomic DNA-based TCRbeta sequencing. Genomic DNA was isolated from tumor tissue using the Maxwell RSC DNA from Tissue kit. V is trimmed back by 2 bases and J by 4 bases, and the junction contains 2 bases that no gene match accounts for. CDR1 MNHNY and CDR2 SVGAGI were looked up in the germline V gene (reference sequence). The CDR3 contains 15 residues, cysteine and phenylalanine counted. This entry keeps only the CDR3 DNA: 45 bases, framed from base 1.

This receptor was identified in a person aged 35-80 years with oral cavity squamous cell carcinoma. The sequencing used tumor tissue, collected before nivolumab (anti-PD-1) treatment. The V gene is TRBV6-6 and the J gene is TRBJ2-3, with 11 junctional bases fitting TRBD2. CDR3 region: CASSYTSGSADTQYF. The nucleotides are TGTGCCAGCAGTTACACTAGCGGGAGTGCAGATACGCAGTATTTT.